These 9 T cell receptor beta chains were all obtained from the same sample, sequenced in a study of OX40 agonist ivuxolimab in advanced cancers. Measured with immunoSEQ multiplex PCR; TCRdb has only the in-frame clones, and not every one. The sample carries fewer than 80,000 clones, over 75% recorded once. The material sequenced was CD4+ or CD8+ T cells sorted from blood, taken in a trial of the OX40 agonist ivuxolimab. The receptors come from an adult with an advanced solid tumor such as melanoma, head and neck, liver or kidney cancer.

V is TRBV2 and J is TRBJ2-2; D is undetermined. Germline V CDR1 and CDR2: SNHLY, FYNNEI. This CDR3 contains 14 residues. With 4 bases removed from V and 2 bases from J, the gap between germline ends came to 8 bases. The CDR3 region has the DNA TGTGCCAGCAGTGCTGGGCCCAACACCGGGGAGCTGTTTTTT. Encoded protein: CASSAGPNTGELFF.

V usage is TRBV19 and J usage is TRBJ2-1; 10 positions match TRBD1. After removal of 4 bases from V and 7 bases from J, the junction contained 10 bases not matched to a gene. This CDR3 contains 16 residues. In germline, CDR1 is LNHDA, CDR2 SQIVND (reference sequence). The CDR3 is CASSTESTGGGNEQFF. Written as DNA, the CDR3 is TGTGCCAGTAGTACAGAATCGACAGGGGGCGGGAATGAGCAGTTCTTC.

This chain links TRBV15 with TRBJ2-7, with 7 bases aligning to TRBD1. V shed 0 bases, J shed 3 bases, and the junction held 11 bases outside the gene matches. From germline, CDR1 is LNHNV and CDR2 YYDKDF (reference sequence). The CDR3 has 17 residues. The CDR3 coding sequence is TGTGCCACCAGCAGAGAGAGGTTGAACAGGGGAAACTACGAGCAGTACTTC. Residues: CATSRERLNRGNYEQYF.

V usage is TRBV6-1 and J usage is TRBJ1-5, with D unresolved. The CDR3 is made up of 15 amino acids. Trimming cost V 5 bases and J 4 bases, with 15 bases left between them. Germline CDR1 reads MNHNS; CDR2 reads SASEGT. This CDR3 is CASSFDMGLNQPQHF. CDR3 nucleotide sequence: TGTGCCAGCAGTTTTGACATGGGCTTAAATCAGCCCCAGCATTTT.

This clone showed up just once. This chain connects TRBV5-6 to TRBJ2-4, with 7 bases matching TRBD2. Germline assignment: CDR1 SGHDT and CDR2 YYEEEE. The CDR3 is 18 residues long. Losses at the gene ends were 4 bases for V and 0 bases for J; bases not matched to a gene: 13. The CDR3 reads CASSLSPAGDLAKNIQYF. The CDR3 coding sequence is TGTGCCAGCAGCCTAAGCCCCGCGGGGGATCTAGCCAAAAACATTCAGTACTTC.

The CDR3 DNA follows: TGTGCCAGCAGCCTGCTCGACGGCTATGGCTACACCTTC. Protein product: CASSLLDGYGYTF. V usage is TRBV7-2 and J usage is TRBJ1-2, with D uncertain. Deletions cut 5 bases from V and 4 bases from J, with 11 bases between. The germline CDR1 and CDR2 sequences are SGHTA and FQGNSA. This CDR3 spans 13 amino acids.

V gene TRBV7-9 combines with J gene TRBJ1-2; TRBD1 might be the D (6 bases). The ends were cut back, 5 bases at V and 4 bases at J, with 17 bases in the middle. Germline-derived CDR1 and CDR2 are SEHNR and FQNEAQ (reference sequence). The CDR3 is 15 amino acids. CDR3 in amino acids: CASSPSRGFTYGYTF. The CDR3 coding sequence is TGTGCCAGCAGCCCCTCCAGGGGTTTTACCTATGGCTACACCTTC.

The rearrangement joins TRBV4-2 to TRBJ1-5, with 8 bases aligning to TRBD1. CDR1 and CDR2 (germline): LGHNA, YNFKEQ. J lost 0 bases, V lost 5 bases, and 6 bases had no gene match. The CDR3 contains 16 residues. The CDR3 is CASSLMGQDSNQPQHF. CDR3 nucleotide sequence: TGTGCCAGCAGCTTGATGGGACAGGATAGCAATCAGCCCCAGCATTTT.

The CDR3 protein is CASSSGGLHNEKLFF. In DNA, the CDR3 is TGTGCCAGCAGCTCCGGCGGGCTTCATAATGAAAAACTGTTTTTT. The chain carries TRBV7-2 and TRBJ1-4; D not resolved. This CDR3 comprises 15 residues. V was pared by 4 bases and J by 4 bases, with 13 bases between. Germline V gene data show CDR1 as SGHTA and CDR2 as FQGNSA.